Listed here are 28 T cell receptor beta chains from one sample, sequenced in a study of tumor and adjacent non-tumor tissue in lung cancer. Three rounds of nested PCR, following a modified ARM-PCR protocol, produced the TCRbeta library. TCRdb re-analysed the multiplex PCR reads in MiXCR, keeping a single row per CDR3 protein. The sample consists of under 250,000 distinct CDR3 sequences, about 71% of them appearing once. The template was RNA from unsorted bulk tissue. The sequenced sample consisted of lung tumor tissue. The receptors here all came from a man in his sixties with non-small cell lung cancer.

This clonotype was seen at least ten times. The chain carries TRBV4-1 and TRBJ2-4; D might be TRBD1 (6 bases). Per germline, CDR1 MGHRA and CDR2 YSYEKL. The germline V and J ends were trimmed by 3 bases and 0 bases, with 18 bases remaining between them. This CDR3 has 18 residues. The CDR3 DNA sequence: TGCGCCAGCAGCCAGGTGGGACAACGCTATTTAGCCAAAAACATTCAGTACTTC. Amino acid sequence: CASSQVGQRYLAKNIQYF.

Note on this clonotype: At one end the junction does not follow the germline gene, possibly because of a read error. V usage is TRBV11-3 and J usage is TRBJ2-5; D may be TRBD2 (5 bases). The CDR3 is 16 residues long. Germline assignment: CDR1 SGHNT and CDR2 YENEEA. CDR3 region: CASSLSIGRGGETQYF. The CDR3 coding sequence is TGTGCCAGTAGCTTGTCGATAGGGCGTGGAGGAGAGACCCAGTACTTC.

This clonotype was seen a handful of times. The rearrangement links TRBV6-1 to TRBJ2-3, with 9 bases matching TRBD1. The ends lost 3 bases at V and 4 bases at J; junction bases unmatched: 5. Germline lookup yields CDR1 MNHNS and CDR2 SASEGT. The CDR3 consists of 15 residues. The CDR3 nucleotides read TGTGCCAGCAGTGACCAGGGACAGGGAGCAGATACGCAGTATTTT. Protein: CASSDQGQGADTQYF.

This clonotype appeared once. The junction departs from the called germline gene at one end, perhaps through a read error. CDR3 bases: TGCGCCAGCAGCCCCTCGTGGGGCTTCCAGGAGACTCAGTACTTC. It codes for CASSPSWGFQETQYF. The genes are TRBV4-1 and TRBJ2-5, with D possibly TRBD1 on 5 matching bases. Germline V gene sequence: CDR1 MGHRA, CDR2 YSYEKL. This CDR3 spans 15 amino acids.

A remark on this clonotype: An end of the junction does not agree with germline; a read error may underlie this. The rearrangement uses TRBV5-1 and TRBJ1-5, with TRBD1 as a possible D gene (5 bases). The CDR3 covers 13 residues. In germline, CDR1 is SGHRS, CDR2 YFSETQ. The CDR3 DNA follows: TGCGCCAGGAGCTTGGGGCAGGGCGAGCCCCATCATTTC. It translates to CARSLGQGEPHHF. Based on the CDR3 plus reference TRBV5-1 and TRBJ1-5, the full variable domain is KAGVTQTPRYLIKTRGQQVTLSCSPISGHRSVSWYQQTPGQGLQFLFEYFSETQRNKGNFPGRFSGRQFSNSRSEMNVSTLELGDSALYLCARSLGQGEPHHFGDGTRLSIL.

The chain couples TRBV4-2 to TRBJ2-4, with D perhaps TRBD2 (6 bases). V was trimmed by 2 bases and J by 0 bases, leaving 17 bases between them. Per germline, CDR1 LGHNA and CDR2 YNFKEQ. This CDR3 is built from 18 residues. The CDR3, as DNA: TGTGCCAGCAGCCAAAAACTAGCTCAACTAGTAGCCAAAAACATTCAGTACTTC. Translation: CASSQKLAQLVAKNIQYF.

Remarks on this clonotype: This may be a read error, as it is one base from a much larger clone. V usage is TRBV4-1 and J usage is TRBJ2-3; possibly TRBD1 for D (5 bases). This CDR3 is 16 amino acids long. The V end lost 4 bases, the J end lost 0 bases, and 14 bases lay between the germline ends. Per germline, CDR1 MGHRA and CDR2 YSYEKL. The CDR3 protein is CASSRRGHSSTDTQYF. The CDR3 DNA reads as TGCGCCAGCAGCCGTCGCGGACACTCCAGCACAGATACGCAGTATTTT.

Details on this clonotype: The junction shows a germline mismatch at one end, possibly a read error. This chain links TRBV4-2 with TRBJ2-7; tentatively, D is TRBD1 (6 bases). CDR3 length: 15 amino acids. Germline CDR1 LGHNA, CDR2 YNFKEQ. The CDR3 sequence: CPSSQPEQGLYEQYF. For the CDR3, the DNA is TGTCCCAGCAGCCAACCGGAACAGGGTCTCTACGAGCAGTACTTC.

The chain links TRBV7-9 to TRBJ1-2, with TRBD1 identical over 8 bases. Germline CDR1 SEHNR, CDR2 FQNEAQ (reference sequence). The CDR3 runs to 16 residues. Germline trimming cut 4 bases from V and 2 bases from J; bases unmatched to any gene: 9. The CDR3 nucleotides are TGTGCCAGCAGCTCTACGACAGGGGCCCTGAACTATGGCTACACCTTC. This translates into CASSSTTGALNYGYTF.

Remarks on this clonotype: An end of the junction does not agree with germline; a read error may underlie this. The chain joins TRBV20-1 to TRBJ2-2; possibly TRBD2 for D (6 bases). The germline CDR1 and CDR2 sequences are DFQATT and SNEGSKA (reference sequence). This CDR3 has 13 amino acids. CDR3 bases: TGCAGTGTTTCCCGGGGCGGGACCGGTGAGCTGTTTTTT. This encodes CSVSRGGTGELFF.

A few counts support this clonotype. Possible read error: a much larger clone is one base away. The rearrangement links TRBV24-1 to TRBJ1-1; a weak D match, TRBD1 (5 bases). Germline-derived CDR1 and CDR2 are KGHDR and SFDVKD. The CDR3 runs to 13 residues. CDR3 amino acids: CATMGEENAEAFF. The CDR3 coding sequence is TGTGCCACCATGGGGGAGGAGAACGCTGAAGCTTTCTTT.

Concerning this clonotype: A much larger clonotype is one base distant, so this may be a read error. Because it lacks the conserved phenylalanine or tryptophan at the end, this CDR3 is likely a read error. The chain employs TRBV12-3 or TRBV12-4 and TRBJ1-1; D gene uncertain. The CDR3 loop spans 11 amino acids. Deletions cut 5 bases from V and 10 bases from J, with 11 bases between. DNA of the CDR3: TGTGCCAGCAGTGCTGGACTAGGAGCTTTCTCT. It codes for CASSAGLGAFS.

As concerns this clonotype: At one end the junction does not follow the germline gene, possibly because of a read error. This chain uses TRBV11-3 with TRBJ1-2, with D unclear. The CDR3 has 15 residues. Looked up from germline, CDR1 is SGHNT and CDR2 is YENEEA. This chain's CDR3 is CVSSLVSSSGKGYAF. The CDR3 DNA reads TGTGTCAGCAGCTTAGTTTCTTCCAGCGGGAAGGGCTACGCCTTC.

Points on this clonotype: One end of the junction is discordant with germline, which a read error may explain. V and J are TRBV5-1 and TRBJ1-2; D is perhaps TRBD1 (5 bases). Germline values: CDR1 SGHRS, CDR2 YFSETQ. The CDR3 is made up of 14 amino acids. CDR3 residues: CASSLGGRDYGHTF. DNA of the CDR3: TGCGCCAGCAGCTTGGGGGGTAGGGACTATGGCCACACCTTC.

On this clonotype itself: This clone may be a read error of a much larger clone one base away. The J gene is TRBJ1-2, the V gene TRBV29-1; D possibly corresponds to TRBD1 (5 bases). V was trimmed by 7 bases and J by 2 bases, leaving 14 bases between them. The germline gives CDR1 SQVTM, CDR2 ANQGSEA. This CDR3 spans 13 amino acids. The CDR3 loop is CSAVGGGNYGYTF. CDR3 coding DNA: TGCAGCGCAGTTGGGGGAGGCAACTATGGCTACACCTTC.

The table lists this clonotype with many counts. The J gene is TRBJ1-6, the V gene TRBV11-2; D is unresolved. CDR1 is SGHAT, CDR2 FQNNGV, per germline. The CDR3 contains 14 residues. Trimming pared 6 bases from V and 6 bases from J, leaving 12 bases between. This CDR3 is CASRQQGSNSPLHF. In DNA, the CDR3 is TGTGCCAGCAGACAACAAGGCTCTAATTCACCCCTCCACTTT.

As for this clonotype: A junction end diverges from the germline sequence, so it may reflect a read error. The genes are TRBV11-2 and TRBJ2-2; a weak D match, TRBD2 (5 bases). Germline V gene data show CDR1 as SGHAT and CDR2 as FQNNGV. CDR3 length equals 13 residues. The CDR3 nucleotides are TGTGCCAGCAGTTTGGGCGGCACCGGGGAGCTGTTATTT. Its protein is CASSLGGTGELLF.

Points on this clonotype: Possible read error: a much larger clone is one base away. The CDR3 DNA follows: TGTGCCAGCGATTTCACTGAAGCTTTCTTT. Translation gives CASDFTEAFF. This chain joins TRBV6-6 and TRBJ1-1; unclear D gene. V shed 8 bases and J shed 4 bases, with 5 bases lying between them. This CDR3 has 10 residues. Germline CDR1 is MNHNY and CDR2 is SVGAGI (reference sequence).

On this clonotype itself: It may be a read error: a sequence one base away is much more abundant. J is TRBJ1-5 and V is TRBV4-1, with D possibly being TRBD1 (6 bases). V lost 1 base and J 6 bases, leaving 10 bases between the germline ends. Per the germline V gene, CDR1 is MGHRA and CDR2 is YSYEKL. This CDR3 comprises 14 residues. CDR3 sequence (DNA): TGCGCCAGCAGCCAAGCACAGGGCGTTCAGCCCCAGCATTTT. Translation: CASSQAQGVQPQHF.

This clonotype was observed at least ten times. This chain joins TRBV20-1 and TRBJ2-7, with TRBD1 identical over 7 bases. Germline assignment: CDR1 DFQATT and CDR2 SNEGSKA (reference sequence). CDR3 length equals 13 residues. J lost 5 bases, V lost 2 bases, and 6 bases had no gene match. CDR3 residues: CSARPRTGNEQYF. As DNA, the CDR3 is TGCAGTGCTAGACCGAGGACAGGTAACGAGCAGTACTTC.

The CDR3 sequence is CASSSQTVNTGELFF. The CDR3, as DNA: TGTGCCAGCAGCTCCCAGACAGTGAACACCGGGGAGCTGTTTTTT. The chain recombines TRBV7-3 with TRBJ2-2; D possibly corresponds to TRBD1 (5 bases). The CDR3 is 15 amino acids. V shed 4 bases and J shed 1 base, with 10 bases lying between them. The germline V gene encodes CDR1 SGHTA and CDR2 FQGTGA. Full variable domain (remainder filled in from reference TRBV7-3 and TRBJ2-2): GAGVSQTPSNKVTEKGKYVELRCDPISGHTALYWYRQSLGQGPEFLIYFQGTGAADDSGLPNDRFFAVRPEGSVSTLKIQRTERGDSAVYLCASSSQTVNTGELFFGEGSRLTVL.

Note on this clonotype: Possible read error: a much larger clone is one base away. This sequence joins TRBV10-1 and TRBJ1-1; D possibly corresponds to TRBD1 (6 bases). The V gene's germline CDR1 is WNHNN and CDR2 SYGVQD (reference sequence). The CDR3 has 14 residues. CDR3 coding DNA: TGCGTCAGCAGTGAGTCGAGGGGGGGTCCTGAAGCTTTCTTT. Its protein is CVSSESRGGPEAFF.

This clonotype has only a few counts. This chain joins TRBV20-1 and TRBJ2-2, with TRBD1 identical over 12 bases. V gave up 3 bases and J gave up 7 bases; unmatched junction bases: 6. Germline CDR1 reads DFQATT; CDR2 reads SNEGSKA (reference sequence). The CDR3 is made up of 15 amino acids. CDR3 residues: CSASGTGGSGGELFF. The CDR3 region has the DNA TGCAGTGCTAGTGGGACAGGGGGCAGCGGCGGGGAGCTGTTTTTT.

About this clonotype itself: A read error may account for a junction end that differs from germline. The chain has TRBV20-1 and TRBJ2-3; the match to TRBD2 covers 9 bases. CDR3 length equals 14 residues. The germline V gene has CDR1 DFQATT and CDR2 SNEGSKA (reference sequence). CDR3: CSARLAEGPDTLYF. DNA of the CDR3: TGCAGTGCACGACTAGCGGAGGGACCAGATACGCTGTATTTT.

This clonotype showed up just once. The junction departs from germline at one end; a sequencing error may be responsible. The V and J genes are TRBV11-3 and TRBJ2-1, with D maybe TRBD2 (6 bases). The CDR3 contains 15 residues. The germline gives CDR1 SGHNT, CDR2 YENEEA. The CDR3 DNA reads TGTGCCAGCAACCCGTCTAGCGAGACCAACAATAAGCAGTTCTTC. Protein: CASNPSSETNNKQFF.

Worth noting for this clonotype: A read error may produce the germline difference seen at one junction end. The chain combines TRBV10-3 with TRBJ2-7; TRBD2 aligns across 12 bases. CDR3 size: 15 residues. CDR1 and CDR2 (germline): ENHRY, SYGVKD. The CDR3, as DNA: TGTGCCACCACTAGCGGGGGGCCTAGCTCCTACGAGCTGTACTTC. Translated: CATTSGGPSSYELYF.

As for this clonotype: The junction differs from germline at one of its ends, possibly a read error. The rearrangement uses TRBV29-1 and TRBJ1-1; D remains unclear. From germline, CDR1 is SQVTM and CDR2 ANQGSEA. This CDR3 spans 12 amino acids. For the CDR3, the DNA is TGCAGCGTTGAAGGTGGACCCGCTGACGCTTTCTTC. This gives the protein CSVEGGPADAFF.

The chain combines TRBV6-1 with TRBJ1-2; D uncertain. Germline CDR1 reads MNHNS; CDR2 reads SASEGT. This CDR3 contains 14 residues. CDR3: CVTPPARNNYGYTF. For the CDR3, the DNA is TGTGTCACCCCGCCGGCCAGAAACAACTATGGCTACACCTTC.